This is a list of T cell receptor beta chains from one sample in a study of blood T cell repertoires in COVID-19. Clones were read by immunoSEQ multiplex PCR, and TCRdb kept only the in-frame ones, dropping some. The sample shows about 44,000 clones, over 65% of them seen only once. Material for sequencing was peripheral blood. All receptors come from a man older than 75 with acute or convalescent COVID-19. CDR3s include the opening cysteine and the closing phenylalanine or tryptophan. The D gene is left open where the match is weak. The size field is filled for only some rows; it gives once, few, many or a size class.

d_gene	v_gene	len	j_gene	abundance	CDR3nt	CDR3aa
NA	TRBV11-2	15	TRBJ2-7	NA	TGTGCCAGCAGCTTAGATCCAAGTCTTACATACGAGCAGTACTTC	CASSLDPSLTYEQYF
NA	TRBV5-4	16	TRBJ2-7	once	TGTGCCAGCAGCCCGTCCTCCGGCGGGACTTCCTACGAGCAGTACTTC	CASSPSSGGTSYEQYF
TRBD1	TRBV10-3	14	TRBJ2-3	NA	TGTGCCATCAGCAAATCACAGGGGATAGATACGCAGTATTTT	CAISKSQGIDTQYF
TRBD1	TRBV6-5	16	TRBJ1-1	NA	TGTGCCAGCAGTTCCCTCTCAGGGGGCGGGAACACTGAAGCTTTCTTT	CASSSLSGGGNTEAFF
TRBD2	TRBV2	14	TRBJ2-2	NA	TGTGCCAGCAGTGTGAGCGGGAGCTCCGGGGAGCTGTTTTTT	CASSVSGSSGELFF
NA	TRBV28	11	TRBJ2-7	NA	TGTGCCACCGGGTCCTTTTACGAGCAGTACTTC	CATGSFYEQYF
TRBD1	TRBV11-2	13	TRBJ2-7	few	TGTGCCAGCAGCTTAACAGGGGGCTTCGAGCAGTACTTC	CASSLTGGFEQYF
NA	TRBV28	12	TRBJ2-3	once	TGTGCCAGCAGTTTAACCACGGGTACGCAGTATTTT	CASSLTTGTQYF
NA	TRBV10-2	16	TRBJ1-5	NA	TGCGCCAGCAGTGACGGGGCCAGGGGCCGTAATCAGCCCCAGCATTTT	CASSDGARGRNQPQHF
TRBD1	TRBV19	13	TRBJ2-3	NA	TGTGCCAGCAAGGGGACAGGCACAGATACGCAGTATTTT	CASKGTGTDTQYF
TRBD2	TRBV15	16	TRBJ2-1	NA	TGTGCCACCAGCAGACTAGCGGGAGGGTCATACAATGAGCAGTTCTTC	CATSRLAGGSYNEQFF
TRBD2	TRBV27	15	TRBJ2-1	NA	TGTGCCAGCAGTTTATCCGGGAGGAGTTTGGATGAGCAGTTCTTC	CASSLSGRSLDEQFF
NA	TRBV18	14	TRBJ1-5	NA	TGTGCCAGCTCACCGGGGCGGGGGAATCAGCCCCAGCATTTT	CASSPGRGNQPQHF
TRBD2	TRBV24-1	18	TRBJ2-3	NA	TGTGCCACCAGTGACCCCGGGACTAGCGGAAACGGGGCAGATACGCAGTATTTT	CATSDPGTSGNGADTQYF